One sample yielded the 26 T cell receptor beta chains listed below, sequenced in a study of T cell changes during pregnancy in multiple sclerosis. The assay was immunoSEQ multiplex PCR, and TCRdb's table has in-frame clones only and misses some. This sample carries 45,000 to 65,000 clones, approximately 89% of them seen once, and the ten largest clones take 3.6%. Sequencing was performed on peripheral blood, taken after pregnancy. These receptors originate from a female donor in good health, enrolled as a control in a pregnancy study.

This clone was observed a handful of times. This chain joins TRBV29-1 and TRBJ2-7; TRBD1 matches at 7 bases. Germline V gene sequence: CDR1 SQVTM, CDR2 ANQGSEA. The trim removed 6 bases at V and 5 bases at J, leaving 10 bases unmatched. The CDR3 extends over 13 amino acids. CDR3 sequence reads: CSVLQGLIDEQYF. In nucleotides, the CDR3 is TGCAGCGTCCTACAGGGGCTTATTGACGAGCAGTACTTC.

The gene calls are TRBV5-1 and TRBJ2-6; TRBD1 agrees at 7 bases. The CDR3 consists of 17 residues. Trimming removed 4 bases from V and 0 bases from J; junction bases left unmatched: 7. Germline V gene data show CDR1 as SGHRS and CDR2 as YFSETQ. In nucleotides, the CDR3 is TGCGCCAGCAGCCGTGGGGGACAGAGCTCTGGGGCCAACGTCCTGACTTTC. Protein product: CASSRGGQSSGANVLTF.

This clone was seen only once. The chain recombines TRBV28 with TRBJ2-1; the D gene is possibly TRBD1 (6 bases). V was trimmed by 2 bases and J by 7 bases, leaving 9 bases between them. The germline V gene has CDR1 MDHEN and CDR2 SYDVKM. CDR3 length equals 13 residues. The DNA of the CDR3 is TGTGCCAGCAGTTTAGGGCAGGGGAATGAGCAGTTCTTC. The encoded protein is CASSLGQGNEQFF. Using reference TRBV28 and TRBJ2-1 for the parts outside the CDR3, the full variable domain is DVKVTQSSRYLVKRTGEKVFLECVQDMDHENMFWYRQDPGLGLRLIYFSYDVKMKEKGDIPEGYSVSREKKERFSLILESASTNQTSMYLCASSLGQGNEQFFGPGTRLTVL.

The chain is built from TRBV5-4 and TRBJ1-1; 12 bases are a match to TRBD1. With V trimmed by 2 bases and J by 4 bases, 6 bases remained unmatched. This CDR3 contains 16 residues. CDR1 and CDR2 (germline): SGHNT, YYREEE (reference sequence). CDR3 amino acids: CASSFGTGGEATEAFF. In DNA form, the CDR3 reads TGTGCCAGCAGCTTCGGGACAGGGGGCGAGGCCACTGAAGCTTTCTTT.

This clone was counted only a few times. The J gene is TRBJ1-5, the V gene TRBV6-6; 8 nucleotides align to TRBD1. After removal of 5 bases from V and 2 bases from J, the junction contained 5 bases not matched to a gene. Germline CDR1 is MNHNY and CDR2 is SVGAGI (reference sequence). There are 15 residues in the CDR3. The CDR3 spells CASSLTGDGNQPQHF. CDR3 DNA sequence: TGTGCCAGCAGTCTGACAGGGGACGGCAATCAGCCCCAGCATTTT.

The V gene is TRBV5-1, the J gene TRBJ1-2; TRBD1 matches 7 bases. The CDR3 spans 14 residues. In germline, CDR1 is SGHRS, CDR2 YFSETQ. Trimming removed 0 bases from V and 7 bases from J; junction bases left unmatched: 6. The CDR3 is CASSLDRQGGGYTF. The CDR3, as DNA: TGCGCCAGCAGCTTGGACCGACAGGGCGGTGGCTACACCTTC.

As regards this clone: The junction does not match germline at one end; this may be a read error. Other DNA sequences in this specimen translate into the identical CDR3. The gene calls are TRBV30 and TRBJ1-3, with 9 bases lining up with TRBD1. Germline lookup yields CDR1 GTSNPN and CDR2 SVGIG (reference sequence). This CDR3 region has 14 residues. The CDR3 DNA reads TGCGCCTGGAGTTTGGGACAGGGTGGAAACACCATATATTTT. This codes for CAWSLGQGGNTIYF.

The CDR3 DNA reads TGTGCCAGCAGCGATTCTCCCGCAGGGCAGTCTCAAGGCTACACCTTC. Protein: CASSDSPAGQSQGYTF. The rearrangement links TRBV9 to TRBJ1-2; TRBD1 might be the D (5 bases). The germline V gene encodes CDR1 SGDLS and CDR2 YYNGEE. Trimming stripped 3 bases from V and 8 bases from J, with 23 bases between. CDR3 length equals 16 residues.

The genes are TRBV5-5 and TRBJ2-3; 8 bases line up with TRBD2. This CDR3 spans 15 amino acids. The ends lost 4 bases at V and 5 bases at J; junction bases unmatched: 9. Germline V CDR1 and CDR2: SGHKS, YYEKEE (reference sequence). The CDR3 nucleotides are TGTGCCAGCAGCCCCACGGGGGGGGTGGGAGATACGCAGTATTTT. As protein: CASSPTGGVGDTQYF.

The genes are TRBV28 and TRBJ1-2; D might be TRBD1 (5 bases). Between the trimmed V and J ends, which lost 2 bases and 6 bases, there was a span of 7 bases. The CDR3 runs 12 residues. Germline CDR1 reads MDHEN; CDR2 reads SYDVKM. Written as DNA, the CDR3 is TGTGCCAGCAGTTTAGGCAGGGATGGCTACACCTTC. This gives the protein CASSLGRDGYTF.

The rearrangement links TRBV18 to TRBJ2-6; possibly TRBD2 for D (5 bases). Germline lookup yields CDR1 KGHSH and CDR2 LQKENI. V lost 3 bases and J 0 bases, leaving 6 bases between the germline ends. The CDR3 length is 15 residues. The CDR3, as DNA: TGTGCCAGCTCACCCGGGAACTCTGGGGCCAACGTCCTGACTTTC. Translating it yields CASSPGNSGANVLTF.

The V gene is TRBV28, the J gene TRBJ2-7, with 9 bases fitting TRBD1. The junction had 9 bases not matched to a gene; V was cut back by 6 bases and J by 6 bases. The length of the CDR3 is 14 residues. Germline V CDR1 and CDR2: MDHEN, SYDVKM. CDR3 region: CASRETGGVGEQYF. The CDR3 DNA is TGTGCCAGCAGGGAAACAGGGGGCGTAGGCGAGCAGTACTTC. Supplemented by reference TRBV28 and TRBJ2-7, the full variable domain reads DVKVTQSSRYLVKRTGEKVFLECVQDMDHENMFWYRQDPGLGLRLIYFSYDVKMKEKGDIPEGYSVSREKKERFSLILESASTNQTSMYLCASRETGGVGEQYFGPGTRLTVT.

The chain joins TRBV14 to TRBJ2-3; tentatively, D is TRBD1 (5 bases). The ends were cut back, 4 bases at V and 2 bases at J, with 10 bases in the middle. The CDR3 consists of 14 residues. Germline CDR1 is SGHDN and CDR2 is FVKESK. This CDR3 is CASSPSTATDTQYF. The CDR3 DNA is TGTGCCAGCAGCCCGTCGACAGCCACAGATACGCAGTATTTT. The full variable domain, in which reference TRBV14 and TRBJ2-3 provide the parts outside the CDR3, is EAGVTQFPSHSVIEKGQTVTLRCDPISGHDNLYWYRRVMGKEIKFLLHFVKESKQDESGMPNNRFLAERTGGTYSTLKVQPAELEDSGVYFCASSPSTATDTQYFGPGTRLTVL.

The chain joins TRBV5-5 to TRBJ2-3; possibly TRBD1 for D (5 bases). The CDR3 is made up of 13 amino acids. Trimming removed 2 bases at V and 2 bases at J, with 6 bases between. CDR1 and CDR2 (germline): SGHKS, YYEKEE (reference sequence). As DNA, the CDR3 is TGTGCCAGCAGCTTCAGGGTCACAGATACGCAGTATTTT. Its translation is CASSFRVTDTQYF.

CDR3 sequence (DNA): TGTGCCAGCAGTGTCTTAGCGGGAGAGCCAACCTACGAGCAGTACTTC. Residues: CASSVLAGEPTYEQYF. The V call is TRBV2, the J call TRBJ2-7; 9 positions match TRBD2. The trim removed 4 bases at V and 2 bases at J, leaving 9 bases unmatched. This CDR3 has 16 amino acids. CDR1 is SNHLY and CDR2 is FYNNEI in the germline V gene.

Concerning this clone itself: The same CDR3 is also encoded by other DNA sequences in this sample. The chain has TRBV5-6 and TRBJ2-7; TRBD1 matches 9 bases. V trimming: 0 bases; J trimming: 5 bases; junction bases outside the gene matches: 9. The CDR3 spans 16 residues. Germline V CDR1 and CDR2: SGHDT, YYEEEE. As DNA, the CDR3 is TGTGCCAGCAGCTTGGACCGGGCACAGGGGGCCCACGAGCAGTACTTC. It is translated as CASSLDRAQGAHEQYF. Combining the CDR3 with reference TRBV5-6 and TRBJ2-7 gives the whole variable domain DAGVTQSPTHLIKTRGQQVTLRCSPKSGHDTVSWYQQALGQGPQFIFQYYEEEERQRGNFPDRFSGHQFPNYSSELNVNALLLGDSALYLCASSLDRAQGAHEQYFGPGTRLTVT.

Worth noting for this clone: The sample carries other DNA sequences with the same CDR3. This rearrangement joins TRBV12-5 to TRBJ1-5; 10 nucleotides line up with TRBD1. CDR3 size: 13 residues. Germline V gene data show CDR1 as LGHNT and CDR2 as FRNRAP. V dropped 6 bases and J dropped 6; count of bases not matched to a gene: 2. The CDR3 bases are TGTGCTAGTGGCCGGACAGGGGGTCAGCCCCAGCATTTT. It yields the protein CASGRTGGQPQHF.

This chain connects TRBV2 to TRBJ2-5, with 15 bases lining up with TRBD2. The J segment lost 4 bases and the V segment lost 6 bases, leaving 9 bases of the junction unmatched. The CDR3 contains 17 residues. The germline CDR1 and CDR2 sequences are SNHLY and FYNNEI. The CDR3 reads CASRGGLAGGIGETQYF. The CDR3 DNA reads TGTGCCAGCAGGGGGGGACTAGCGGGAGGAATAGGAGAGACCCAGTACTTC.

The chain uses TRBV15 and TRBJ1-2; 9 bases align to TRBD1. This CDR3 is 12 amino acids long. In germline, CDR1 is LNHNV, CDR2 YYDKDF (reference sequence). Trimming cost V 10 bases and J 8 bases; bases outside gene matches: 8. The CDR3 DNA reads TGTGCCAGCCGGGACAGGGAGGACGGCTACACCTTC. It encodes CASRDREDGYTF.

This clone is a singleton in its sample. This chain connects TRBV9 to TRBJ1-3; D is unresolved. The V and J ends lost 4 bases and 0 bases respectively, with 11 bases between them. Germline CDR1 is SGDLS and CDR2 is YYNGEE. The CDR3 extends over 15 amino acids. CDR3: CASSPRIVSGNTIYF. The DNA of the CDR3 is TGTGCCAGCAGCCCGAGGATAGTCTCTGGAAACACCATATATTTT.

The chain joins TRBV7-2 to TRBJ2-3, with D uncertain. V was trimmed by 1 base and J by 4 bases, leaving 9 bases between them. The CDR3 has 14 residues. Germline assignment: CDR1 SGHTA and CDR2 FQGNSA. CDR3 in DNA: TGTGCCAGCAGCTTAGACCCGAGTGCAGATACGCAGTATTTT. Protein sequence: CASSLDPSADTQYF.

The V call is TRBV9, the J call TRBJ2-3, with 10 bases identical to TRBD2. The CDR3 runs 15 residues. Looked up from germline, CDR1 is SGDLS and CDR2 is YYNGEE. Trimming cost V 6 bases and J 5 bases; bases outside gene matches: 9. The CDR3 DNA reads as TGTGCCAGCACCGAGAGCGGGGGGGCCTTAGATACGCAGTATTTT. Translation gives CASTESGGALDTQYF.

The chain combines TRBV18 with TRBJ2-3; TRBD2 matches at 8 bases. The junction had 9 bases not matched to a gene; V was cut back by 6 bases and J by 4 bases. The CDR3 covers 15 residues. Germline V gene data show CDR1 as KGHSH and CDR2 as LQKENI. CDR3 bases: TGTGCCAGCTCCCCAGGACTAGCAGAAGCAGATACGCAGTATTTT. Its translation: CASSPGLAEADTQYF. The full variable domain, completed using reference TRBV18 and TRBJ2-3, is NAGVMQNPRHLVRRRGQEARLRCSPMKGHSHVYWYRQLPEEGLKFMVYLQKENIIDESGMPKERFSAEFPKEGPSILRIQQVVRGDSAAYFCASSPGLAEADTQYFGPGTRLTVL.

The chain has TRBV30 and TRBJ1-1; maybe TRBD1 (6 bases). V gave up 3 bases and J gave up 6 bases, with 17 bases separating them. This CDR3 comprises 14 residues. Germline CDR1 reads GTSNPN; CDR2 reads SVGIG (reference sequence). CDR3 loop: CAWSRGRGTAEAFF. Written as DNA, the CDR3 is TGTGCCTGGAGCCGCGGGAGGGGGACTGCTGAAGCTTTCTTT.

This sequence joins TRBV7-9 and TRBJ2-3; D may be TRBD2 (5 bases). V was cut by 6 bases and J by 2 bases, with 15 bases left in between. This CDR3 has 15 amino acids. Germline values: CDR1 SEHNR, CDR2 FQNEAQ (reference sequence). CDR3 loop: CASRNGGRATDTQYF. DNA for the CDR3: TGTGCCAGCAGAAACGGTGGGCGGGCCACAGATACGCAGTATTTT. The variable domain in full, completed from reference TRBV7-9 and TRBJ2-3, reads DTGVSQNPRHKITKRGQNVTFRCDPISEHNRLYWYRQTLGQGPEFLTYFQNEAQLEKSRLLSDRFSAERPKGSFSTLEIQRTEQGDSAMYLCASRNGGRATDTQYFGPGTRLTVL.

This clone was detected only once. This chain connects TRBV29-1 to TRBJ2-1; 8 bases are a match to TRBD2. Losses at the gene ends were 1 base for V and 4 bases for J; bases not matched to a gene: 6. The CDR3 has 15 amino acids. In germline, CDR1 is SQVTM, CDR2 ANQGSEA. The CDR3 DNA follows: TGCAGCGTTGAAGGACATAGCGGGGCTTACAATGAGCAGTTCTTC. Translation: CSVEGHSGAYNEQFF.